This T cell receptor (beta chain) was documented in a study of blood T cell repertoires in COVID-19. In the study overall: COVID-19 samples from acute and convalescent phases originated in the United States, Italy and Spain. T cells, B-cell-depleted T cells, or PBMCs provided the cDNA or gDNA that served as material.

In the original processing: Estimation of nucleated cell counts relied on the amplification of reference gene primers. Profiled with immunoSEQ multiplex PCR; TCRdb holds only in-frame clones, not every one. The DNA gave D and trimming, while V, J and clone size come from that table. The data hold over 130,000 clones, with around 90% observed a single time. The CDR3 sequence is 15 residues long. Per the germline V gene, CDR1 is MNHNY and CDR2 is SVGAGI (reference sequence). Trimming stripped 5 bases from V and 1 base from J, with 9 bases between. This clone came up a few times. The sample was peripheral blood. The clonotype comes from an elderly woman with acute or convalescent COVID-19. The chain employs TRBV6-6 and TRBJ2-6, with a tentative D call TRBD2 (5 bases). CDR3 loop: CASSRRESGANVLTF. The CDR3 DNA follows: TGTGCCAGCAGTCGCCGGGAATCTGGGGCCAACGTCCTGACTTTC.